Listed here are 17 T cell receptor beta chains from one sample, sequenced in a study of blood T cell repertoires in COVID-19. This table comes from immunoSEQ multiplex PCR, and its TCRdb copy is limited to in-frame clones, with some not included. The sample lists more than 200,000 clones, more than 75% occurring once. Sequences were obtained from PBMCs or T cells enriched from blood (not recorded which). These receptors were taken from a man under 40 in a cohort exposed to, infected with or recovered from COVID-19 (not recorded which).

This chain joins TRBV19 and TRBJ2-5; TRBD2 agrees at 7 bases. Germline CDR1 and CDR2: LNHDA and SQIVND (reference sequence). V trimming: 1 base; J trimming: 4 bases; junction bases outside the gene matches: 9. The CDR3 has 16 amino acids. The CDR3 nucleotides are TGTGCCAGTAGTATAGGTGGGAGGGCCATCAGAGAGACCCAGTACTTC. Protein product: CASSIGGRAIRETQYF.

The chain is built from TRBV9 and TRBJ2-5; 8 bases align to TRBD2. The CDR3 length is 15 residues. CDR1 SGDLS and CDR2 YYNGEE come from the germline V gene. V was pared by 0 bases and J by 4 bases, with 5 bases of the junction left unmatched. CDR3 sequence reads: CASSVGSGRGETQYF. CDR3 DNA sequence: TGTGCCAGCAGCGTAGGGAGCGGGAGAGGAGAGACCCAGTACTTC. Full variable domain (rest looked up from reference TRBV9 and TRBJ2-5): DSGVTQTPKHLITATGQRVTLRCSPRSGDLSVYWYQQSLDQGLQFLIQYYNGEERAKGNILERFSAQQFPDLHSELNLSSLELGDSALYFCASSVGSGRGETQYFGPGTRLLVL.

This chain connects TRBV7-2 to TRBJ2-3; D may be TRBD1 (5 bases). The V end was cut by 1 base, the J end by 1 base, with 12 bases between. The germline V gene encodes CDR1 SGHTA and CDR2 FQGNSA. The CDR3 extends over 16 amino acids. CDR3 nucleotides: TGTGCCAGCAGCTTAGTCGCCAGGGTCGGCACAGATACGCAGTATTTT. Translation: CASSLVARVGTDTQYF.

This clone was seen once. The chain uses TRBV5-4 and TRBJ1-1; D gene uncertain. CDR3 length: 14 residues. Trimming took off 0 bases at V and 2 bases at J, with 8 bases between the two ends. The germline V gene encodes CDR1 SGHNT and CDR2 YYREEE (reference sequence). In DNA, the CDR3 is TGTGCCAGCAGCTTGGTAGCGGGTAACACTGAAGCTTTCTTT. Protein sequence: CASSLVAGNTEAFF.

The chain carries TRBV2 and TRBJ2-3, with D tentatively TRBD2 (6 bases). V lost 8 bases, J lost 2 bases, and 17 bases lay in between. This CDR3 contains 15 residues. Germline V gene data show CDR1 as SNHLY and CDR2 as FYNNEI. The CDR3 protein is CASGGTQEVTDTQYF. The CDR3 coding sequence is TGTGCCAGCGGAGGGACTCAAGAAGTCACAGATACGCAGTATTTT.

The genes are TRBV18 and TRBJ2-7; maybe TRBD2 (5 bases). The CDR3 loop spans 12 amino acids. Trimming pared 2 bases from V and 4 bases from J, leaving 6 bases between. The germline CDR1 and CDR2 sequences are KGHSH and LQKENI. The CDR3 DNA sequence: TGTGCCAGCTCACCAGGGGAGTACGAGCAGTACTTC. It encodes CASSPGEYEQYF.

This clone came up once. The genes are TRBV2 and TRBJ2-7; 7 bases match TRBD1. CDR1 SNHLY and CDR2 FYNNEI come from the germline V gene. The CDR3 consists of 13 residues. V trimming: 7 bases; J trimming: 5 bases; junction bases outside the gene matches: 8. The CDR3 nucleotides are TGTGCCAGCAACCGGGACAGACCTGACGAGCAGTACTTC. Translated: CASNRDRPDEQYF.

The J gene is TRBJ1-2, the V gene TRBV13, with D perhaps matching TRBD1 (6 bases). Germline CDR1 is PRHDT and CDR2 is FYEKMQ (reference sequence). CDR3 length equals 16 residues. The germline V and J ends were trimmed by 0 bases and 1 base, with 12 bases remaining between them. The CDR3 DNA reads as TGTGCCAGCAGCTTAGGGGTGACAGGCTTTAACTATGGCTACACCTTC. It translates to CASSLGVTGFNYGYTF.

The genes are TRBV4-3 and TRBJ2-4; no definite D call. This CDR3 comprises 17 residues. From germline, CDR1 is LGHNA and CDR2 YSLEER. V was pared by 0 bases and J by 1 base, with 13 bases between. The CDR3, as DNA: TGCGCCAGCAGCCAAGACAGTATTGGAGTGGCCAAAAACATTCAGTACTTC. It is translated as CASSQDSIGVAKNIQYF.

The J gene is TRBJ2-1, the V gene TRBV11-1, with 12 bases lining up with TRBD2. Germline CDR1 reads SGHAT; CDR2 reads FQDESV (reference sequence). Trimming cost V 6 bases and J 2 bases; bases outside gene matches: 5. The CDR3 runs 16 residues. The CDR3 nucleotides are TGTGCCAGCAGGCAGGGACTAGCGGGCGCCTACAATGAGCAGTTCTTC. It encodes CASRQGLAGAYNEQFF.

The chain employs TRBV7-2 and TRBJ2-3, with 12 bases matching TRBD2. With V trimmed by 2 bases and J by 0 bases, 6 bases remained unmatched. This CDR3 is 18 amino acids long. Germline CDR1 reads SGHTA; CDR2 reads FQGNSA. In nucleotides, the CDR3 is TGTGCCAGCAGCTTATTGGCTAGCGGGAGGGGGAGCACAGATACGCAGTATTTT. Encoded protein: CASSLLASGRGSTDTQYF.

The chain has TRBV18 and TRBJ2-7; TRBD1 matches at 9 bases. V dropped 6 bases and J dropped 3; count of bases not matched to a gene: 6. The CDR3 has 14 residues. Germline CDR1 reads KGHSH; CDR2 reads LQKENI. The CDR3 region has the DNA TGTGCCAGCTCGAGGGACAGGGCCTACTACGAGCAGTACTTC. It is translated as CASSRDRAYYEQYF.

The V and J genes are TRBV18 and TRBJ2-3; D call uncertain. V was trimmed by 3 bases and J by 2 bases, leaving 3 bases between them. This CDR3 comprises 12 residues. The germline CDR1 and CDR2 sequences are KGHSH and LQKENI. CDR3 nucleotide sequence: TGTGCCAGCTCACCCTACACAGATACGCAGTATTTT. Protein sequence: CASSPYTDTQYF.

J is TRBJ2-7 and V is TRBV4-2, with 8 bases aligning to TRBD2. Trimming removed 0 bases from V and 0 bases from J; junction bases left unmatched: 4. Germline assignment: CDR1 LGHNA and CDR2 YNFKEQ. The CDR3 spans 16 residues. CDR3 nucleotides: TGTGCCAGCAGCCAAGAGGGCGGGAGGCCCTCCTACGAGCAGTACTTC. Translated: CASSQEGGRPSYEQYF.

The J gene is TRBJ2-1, the V gene TRBV7-2; 9 nucleotides match TRBD2. The CDR3 has 18 amino acids. Germline V gene sequence: CDR1 SGHTA, CDR2 FQGNSA. J lost 5 bases, V lost 0 bases, and 11 bases had no gene match. The DNA for the CDR3 is TGTGCCAGCAGCTTAGCACCTGGGGCTAGCGGGATCAACAATGAGCAGTTCTTC. Protein product: CASSLAPGASGINNEQFF.

The chain employs TRBV5-1 and TRBJ2-1, with a tentative D call TRBD2 (5 bases). Trimming took 2 bases from V and 2 from J, leaving 8 bases between them. This CDR3 is built from 14 residues. From germline, CDR1 is SGHRS and CDR2 YFSETQ. CDR3 amino acids: CASSLSGTYNEQFF. The CDR3, as DNA: TGCGCCAGCAGCTTATCGGGGACCTACAATGAGCAGTTCTTC.

V is TRBV9 and J is TRBJ1-5; a possible D gene is TRBD1 (5 bases). This CDR3 is built from 14 residues. Germline values: CDR1 SGDLS, CDR2 YYNGEE. Trimming took off 5 bases at V and 3 bases at J, with 12 bases between the two ends. The CDR3 reads CASSAEGINQPQHF. CDR3 coding DNA: TGTGCCAGCAGTGCGGAGGGGATCAATCAGCCCCAGCATTTT.